This T cell receptor beta chain was profiled in a study of vaccination and CD4 T cells after COVID-19. Study-level background: Convalescents were six males and four females, two of them Hispanic.

Notes on this clonotype: Its antigen is unidentified.

Treatment denoted: approximately 9-day PBMC culture with coronavirus spike peptide pools or control peptides (ViraFEST assay). Sequencing of DNA taken from cultured CD4+ T cells relied on the Oncomine TCR Beta short-read assay. TCRdb reprocessed the PCR reads with MiXCR, giving one entry per CDR3 protein. This table holds roughly 19,000 distinct CDR3 sequences, just over 60% found once. V shed 6 bases and J shed 1 base, with 12 bases lying between them. Germline lookup yields CDR1 MNHNS and CDR2 SASEGT. The CDR3 runs to 14 residues. J is TRBJ2-5 and V is TRBV6-1; D is unclear. The TCR was taken from a human donor who had recovered from COVID-19. What was sequenced was CD4+ T cells from blood, cultured in vitro. CDR3: CASRMGSAQETQYF. DNA for the CDR3: TGTGCCAGCAGGATGGGAAGCGCCCAAGAGACCCAGTACTTC.